These 30 T cell receptor beta chains were sequenced from one sample in a study of technical replicates of blood from a few donors. TCRdb's copy holds only in-frame clones and misses some; the assay was immunoSEQ multiplex PCR. Found here are just over 60,000 clones, 70% to 90% of them singletons; the top ten hold around 5.3%. Sequenced material: PBMCs. The source is a human donor in good health. Some clones in this sample may be carry-over from other donors' samples.

The chain combines TRBV4-2 with TRBJ1-6; 7 bases agree with TRBD1. The V gene's germline CDR1 is LGHNA and CDR2 YNFKEQ. V dropped 4 bases and J dropped 7; count of bases not matched to a gene: 10. CDR3 length equals 16 residues. In DNA, the CDR3 is TGTGCCAGCAGCCGGGCCCCCCCGGGACAGAATTCACCCCTCCACTTT. Encoded protein: CASSRAPPGQNSPLHF.

This clone was counted ten times or more. This sequence joins TRBV7-9 and TRBJ1-2, with 7 positions matching TRBD1. The CDR3 is made up of 16 amino acids. CDR1 and CDR2 from the germline V gene are SEHNR and FQNEAQ (reference sequence). Trimming cost V 5 bases and J 2 bases; bases outside gene matches: 11. The CDR3 DNA follows: TGTGCCAGCAGCCCCGCGGACACAGGGGCCAACTATGGCTACACCTTC. Its translation is CASSPADTGANYGYTF.

This sequence joins TRBV19 and TRBJ1-1; TRBD1 agrees at 9 bases. Germline CDR1 reads LNHDA; CDR2 reads SQIVND (reference sequence). The CDR3 covers 13 residues. Trimming cost V 1 base and J 8 bases; bases outside gene matches: 2. The CDR3 protein is CASSIGDRVEAFF. CDR3 DNA sequence: TGTGCCAGTAGTATAGGGGACAGGGTCGAAGCTTTCTTT. Full variable domain (missing parts from reference TRBV19 and TRBJ1-1): DGGITQSPKYLFRKEGQNVTLSCEQNLNHDAMYWYRQDPGQGLRLIYYSQIVNDFQKGDIAEGYSVSREKKESFPLTVTSAQKNPTAFYLCASSIGDRVEAFFGQGTRLTVV.

In regard to this clone: The sample has other DNA sequences that encode this CDR3 too. This chain uses TRBV4-1 with TRBJ1-2; no clear D gene. The CDR3 runs 14 residues. CDR1 MGHRA and CDR2 YSYEKL come from the germline V gene. The V and J ends lost 0 bases and 4 bases respectively, with 9 bases between them. The DNA for the CDR3 is TGCGCCAGCAGCCAAGATAGAGGTACCTATGGCTACACCTTC. This translates into CASSQDRGTYGYTF.

The rearrangement links TRBV7-8 to TRBJ2-7; TRBD1 aligns across 7 bases. Trimming took 0 bases from V and 1 from J; bases not matched to a gene: 6. Germline CDR1 is SGHVS and CDR2 is FQNEAQ. This CDR3 has 16 residues. CDR3 protein: CASSLAGTDTSYEQYF. The CDR3 nucleotides read TGTGCCAGCAGCTTAGCGGGGACAGACACTTCCTACGAGCAGTACTTC.

The count of this clone is one. The chain employs TRBV5-4 and TRBJ1-1; 8 bases agree with TRBD1. The CDR3 has 14 residues. Germline V gives CDR1 SGHNT, CDR2 YYREEE (reference sequence). V shed 3 bases, J shed 6 bases, and the junction held 7 bases outside the gene matches. CDR3 DNA sequence: TGTGCCAGCAGCTACCAGGGGGCAAGGGCTGAAGCTTTCTTT. It specifies CASSYQGARAEAFF.

The chain is built from TRBV2 and TRBJ2-7, with 9 nucleotides matching TRBD1. Germline V CDR1 and CDR2: SNHLY, FYNNEI. CDR3 size: 14 residues. Unmatched junction bases numbered 5, after V lost 6 bases and J lost 2 bases. The CDR3 reads CASSRTGDPYEQYF. The CDR3 DNA is TGTGCCAGCAGCCGGACAGGGGACCCCTACGAGCAGTACTTC.

CDR3 nucleotide sequence: TGTGCCAGCAGCGGGGGACAGCTCTCCTACGAGCAGTACTTC. Its protein is CASSGGQLSYEQYF. The gene calls are TRBV9 and TRBJ2-7; 7 bases match TRBD1. The CDR3 loop spans 14 amino acids. The germline gives CDR1 SGDLS, CDR2 YYNGEE. The V and J ends lost 3 bases and 0 bases, in that order; junction bases with no gene match: 3.

The gene calls are TRBV10-3 and TRBJ2-1, with 11 bases aligning to TRBD2. The CDR3 is 15 amino acids. Germline assignment: CDR1 ENHRY and CDR2 SYGVKD. The junction had 12 bases not matched to a gene; V was cut back by 10 bases and J by 7 bases. The DNA of the CDR3 is TGTGCCACCCAGCCCACTAGCGGGAGAGGGAATGAGCAGTTCTTC. Protein: CATQPTSGRGNEQFF.

The rearrangement links TRBV2 to TRBJ2-7; 9 nucleotides line up with TRBD1. Germline CDR1 reads SNHLY; CDR2 reads FYNNEI. The CDR3 has 15 amino acids. Trimming cost V 8 bases and J 4 bases; bases outside gene matches: 12. This CDR3 reads CASGRPTGGRYEQYF. The CDR3 nucleotides read TGTGCCAGCGGTAGGCCCACAGGGGGCCGTTACGAGCAGTACTTC. Drawing the rest from reference TRBV2 and TRBJ2-7, the complete variable domain is EPEVTQTPSHQVTQMGQEVILRCVPISNHLYFYWYRQILGQKVEFLVSFYNNEISEKSEIFDDQFSVERPDGSNFTLKIRSTKLEDSAMYFCASGRPTGGRYEQYFGPGTRLTVT.

The rearrangement links TRBV7-2 to TRBJ1-1, with D perhaps TRBD1 (5 bases). This CDR3 is 14 amino acids long. Trimming stripped 5 bases from V and 4 bases from J, with 14 bases between. In germline, CDR1 is SGHTA, CDR2 FQGNSA. Here the CDR3 DNA reads TGTGCCAGCAGCGGGCCTGTGGGGGGCACTGAAGCTTTCTTT. Its protein product is CASSGPVGGTEAFF.

The V call is TRBV23-1, the J call TRBJ2-7; TRBD1 might be the D (6 bases). TRBV23-1 is an open reading frame, and its role is uncertain. V was trimmed by 0 bases and J by 10 bases, leaving 19 bases between them. The CDR3 has 15 residues. The CDR3 protein is CASSQSVRGPSKQYF. The CDR3 nucleotides read TGCGCCAGCAGTCAATCCGTCAGGGGACCGTCCAAACAGTACTTC.

The chain links TRBV6-5 to TRBJ1-2; D is undetermined. The germline CDR1 and CDR2 sequences are MNHEY and SVGAGI. Trimming took off 0 bases at V and 2 bases at J, with 10 bases between the two ends. The CDR3 is made up of 15 amino acids. CDR3 amino acids: CASSYSVRRNYGYTF. The DNA for the CDR3 is TGTGCCAGCAGTTACTCGGTCCGCAGGAACTATGGCTACACCTTC.

The rearrangement links TRBV6-6 to TRBJ1-4; the D gene is possibly TRBD1 (6 bases). CDR3 length: 14 amino acids. Germline-derived CDR1 and CDR2 are MNHNY and SVGAGI (reference sequence). Trimming took off 6 bases at V and 4 bases at J, with 12 bases between the two ends. The CDR3 DNA is TGTGCCAGCAGATCGAAAGGGGGTAATGAAAAACTGTTTTTT. It is translated as CASRSKGGNEKLFF.

The chain links TRBV11-3 to TRBJ2-1, with 10 bases identical to TRBD2. Germline CDR1 is SGHNT and CDR2 is YENEEA. J gave up 7 bases and V 1 base, and 7 bases lay outside the gene matches. The CDR3 runs to 16 residues. The CDR3 is CASSLVGTSAANEQFF. In nucleotides, the CDR3 is TGTGCCAGCAGCTTAGTTGGGACTAGCGCAGCAAATGAGCAGTTCTTC.

This chain uses TRBV9 with TRBJ2-7, with 7 bases that match TRBD2. The length of the CDR3 is 15 residues. With 0 bases clipped from V and 2 bases from J, the junction kept 5 bases outside the gene matches. Germline CDR1 is SGDLS and CDR2 is YYNGEE. CDR3 sequence: CASSVGEGITYEQYF. Here the CDR3 DNA reads TGTGCCAGCAGCGTAGGGGAGGGGATAACCTACGAGCAGTACTTC.

The genes are TRBV7-9 and TRBJ2-4, with 7 nucleotides matching TRBD2. The CDR3 is 13 amino acids. The V gene end was trimmed by 5 bases and the J gene end by 11 bases; junction bases not matched to a gene: 9. The germline CDR1 and CDR2 sequences are SEHNR and FQNEAQ (reference sequence). In nucleotides, the CDR3 is TGTGCCAGCAGCCCGCCGGGGGGTTGGGTTCAGTACTTC. Encoded protein: CASSPPGGWVQYF.

The chain joins TRBV5-1 to TRBJ2-2; D perhaps matches TRBD2 (6 bases). Trimming stripped 0 bases from V and 4 bases from J, with 10 bases between. In germline, CDR1 is SGHRS, CDR2 YFSETQ. The CDR3 is 15 amino acids. CDR3 region: CASSLGAGSTGELFF. CDR3 nucleotides: TGCGCCAGCAGCTTGGGGGCGGGGAGCACCGGGGAGCTGTTTTTT.

The chain carries TRBV6-6 and TRBJ2-3, with 13 bases that match TRBD2. In germline, CDR1 is MNHNY, CDR2 SVGAGI (reference sequence). The CDR3 contains 16 residues. The trim removed 6 bases at V and 8 bases at J, leaving 11 bases unmatched. The CDR3 loop is CASRTGLAGRVGTQYF. In DNA, the CDR3 is TGTGCCAGCAGAACGGGACTAGCGGGGAGGGTGGGTACGCAGTATTTT.

V and J are TRBV30 and TRBJ2-2; 11 bases are a match to TRBD2. V gave up 4 bases and J gave up 6 bases; unmatched junction bases: 7. From germline, CDR1 is GTSNPN and CDR2 SVGIG (reference sequence). The CDR3 covers 15 residues. The CDR3 loop is CAWKLAGGLAGELFF. In DNA form, the CDR3 reads TGTGCCTGGAAGCTAGCGGGAGGCCTTGCCGGGGAGCTGTTTTTT.

The J gene is TRBJ2-5, the V gene TRBV5-1, with D possibly matching TRBD1 (6 bases). The CDR3 covers 13 residues. V shed 3 bases and J shed 5 bases, with 11 bases lying between them. Germline V gene lookup returns CDR1 SGHRS and CDR2 YFSETQ. The CDR3 is CASSSTGYETQYF. CDR3 coding DNA: TGCGCCAGCAGCTCGACAGGCTATGAGACCCAGTACTTC.

The V call is TRBV5-5, the J call TRBJ2-7, with D possibly being TRBD1 (6 bases). The V end was cut by 0 bases, the J end by 5 bases, with 12 bases between. Per the germline V gene, CDR1 is SGHKS and CDR2 is YYEKEE (reference sequence). The CDR3 extends over 14 amino acids. CDR3 sequence: CASSLVWGPNEQYF. The CDR3 DNA reads as TGTGCCAGCAGCTTGGTATGGGGGCCGAACGAGCAGTACTTC.

The rearrangement joins TRBV11-1 to TRBJ2-4; 7 bases align to TRBD2. V dropped 4 bases and J dropped 1; count of bases not matched to a gene: 10. CDR1 is SGHAT, CDR2 FQDESV, per germline (reference sequence). This CDR3 has 17 residues. CDR3 sequence: CASSWGLGGSAKNIQYF. As DNA, the CDR3 is TGTGCCAGCAGCTGGGGCCTCGGCGGGAGTGCCAAAAACATTCAGTACTTC.

This clone appeared a single time. The chain has TRBV19 and TRBJ2-7; 8 bases match TRBD2. The CDR3 covers 14 residues. V gave up 6 bases and J gave up 4 bases; unmatched junction bases: 8. CDR1 and CDR2 (germline): LNHDA, SQIVND (reference sequence). The CDR3 DNA reads as TGTGCCAGTAGCTTTACTAGCGGAGCTTACGAGCAGTACTTC. Translated: CASSFTSGAYEQYF.

The chain employs TRBV5-4 and TRBJ2-2; 11 bases agree with TRBD2. Germline trimming cut 4 bases from V and 7 bases from J; bases unmatched to any gene: 9. The V gene's germline CDR1 is SGHNT and CDR2 YYREEE (reference sequence). The CDR3 runs 16 residues. Here the CDR3 reads CASSPVAGGQNGELFF. The CDR3 coding sequence is TGTGCCAGCAGCCCCGTAGCGGGGGGGCAAAACGGGGAGCTGTTTTTT.

The chain recombines TRBV4-2 with TRBJ2-5; 11 bases are shared with TRBD2. With 1 base clipped from V and 4 bases from J, the junction kept 11 bases outside the gene matches. Germline loops: CDR1 LGHNA, CDR2 YNFKEQ. This CDR3 spans 18 amino acids. This CDR3 reads CASSQAPSGGTYGETQYF. The CDR3 region has the DNA TGTGCCAGCAGCCAAGCCCCTAGCGGGGGGACCTACGGAGAGACCCAGTACTTC.

The chain recombines TRBV7-9 with TRBJ1-6; D ambiguous. Germline loops: CDR1 SEHNR, CDR2 FQNEAQ (reference sequence). This CDR3 is built from 13 residues. Trimming removed 1 base from V and 11 bases from J, with 9 bases in between. CDR3 sequence reads: CASSLGLQTPLHF. DNA for the CDR3: TGTGCCAGCAGCTTAGGGCTCCAGACACCCCTCCACTTT.

CDR3 in amino acids: CATIGAGYYNEQFF. Here the CDR3 DNA reads TGTGCCACCATAGGGGCGGGGTATTACAATGAGCAGTTCTTC. This chain connects TRBV6-1 to TRBJ2-1; tentatively, D is TRBD2 (6 bases). Germline assignment: CDR1 MNHNS and CDR2 SASEGT. V shed 10 bases and J shed 4 bases, with 17 bases lying between them. This CDR3 has 14 amino acids.

CDR3 residues: CASSLTGTGSYEQYF. The DNA of the CDR3 is TGCGCCAGCAGCCTTACCGGGACAGGGTCCTACGAGCAGTACTTC. This chain connects TRBV4-1 to TRBJ2-7; 9 positions match TRBD1. The V gene's germline CDR1 is MGHRA and CDR2 YSYEKL. There are 15 residues in the CDR3. J was trimmed by 1 base and V by 4 bases; bases with no gene match: 5.

V gene TRBV7-9 combines with J gene TRBJ2-4, with TRBD2 identical over 8 bases. The ends lost 1 base at V and 4 bases at J; junction bases unmatched: 3. The CDR3 spans 15 residues. Germline V gene data show CDR1 as SEHNR and CDR2 as FQNEAQ (reference sequence). The chain's CDR3 is CASSLVTSGKNIQYF. DNA for the CDR3: TGTGCCAGCAGCTTAGTAACTAGCGGTAAAAACATTCAGTACTTC.